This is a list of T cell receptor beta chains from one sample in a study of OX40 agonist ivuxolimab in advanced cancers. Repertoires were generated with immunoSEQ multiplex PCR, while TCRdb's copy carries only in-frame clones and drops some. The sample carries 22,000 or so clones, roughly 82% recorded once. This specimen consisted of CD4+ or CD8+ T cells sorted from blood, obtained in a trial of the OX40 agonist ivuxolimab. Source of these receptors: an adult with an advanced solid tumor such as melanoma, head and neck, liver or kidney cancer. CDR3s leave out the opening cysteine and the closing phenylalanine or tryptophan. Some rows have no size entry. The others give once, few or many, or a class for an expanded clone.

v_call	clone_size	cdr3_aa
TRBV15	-	ATSRDGGNTEAF
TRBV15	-	ATSRGDSPLH
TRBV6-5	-	ASSKQGRGGYT
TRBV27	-	ASSLAGGLTDTQY
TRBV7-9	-	ASSTPWGSDASGEKLF
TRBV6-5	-	ASNAGETQY
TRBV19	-	ASSAGVTYEQY
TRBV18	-	ASSLRGTQVYNEQF
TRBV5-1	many	ASSLYRTPWLQETQY
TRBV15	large	ATSTDSSYEQY
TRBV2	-	ASSENPGPYEQY
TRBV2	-	ASHSSGARYEQY
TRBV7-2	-	ASSLGRDRGTEAF
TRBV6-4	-	ASSADRGSTDTQY
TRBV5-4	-	ASSLFSTEAF
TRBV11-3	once	ASSLDQAHPTYEQY
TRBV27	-	ASSLFSNQPQH
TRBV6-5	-	ASSENYEQY
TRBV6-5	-	ASSFGRYYEQY
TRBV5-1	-	ASSPRLPRFGELF
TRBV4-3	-	ASSQDRGDTQY
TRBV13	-	ASSLGLGLSGYT
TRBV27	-	ASSLLPLLGEQY
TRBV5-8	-	ASGLGGPLH
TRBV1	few	TSSHQRSPEVNTEAF
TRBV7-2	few	ASSWGTAGTEAF
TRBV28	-	ASSLPRVGGPNTGELF
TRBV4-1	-	ASSPTGTSGSLQETQY
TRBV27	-	ASSPDRSSGNTIY
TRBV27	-	ASRWRGGTGELF
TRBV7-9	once	ASSTYTDTQY
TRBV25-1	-	ASSTAGAETQY
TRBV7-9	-	ASSPEGKETQY
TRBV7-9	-	ASSPTGTVNTEAF
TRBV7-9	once	ASSLPREDGAGELF
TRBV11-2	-	ASSLIFGSGANVLT
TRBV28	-	AISEGLGQPQH
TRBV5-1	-	ASSPVPGLAGGPRTGELF
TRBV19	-	ASSINWGRMAYEQY
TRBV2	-	ASRIGTNDEKLF
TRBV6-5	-	ASRRTGGGTGELF